The sequence of this T cell receptor beta chain was determined in a study of T cell repertoires in cytomegalovirus infection. One entry per CDR3 protein results from TCRdb running MiXCR on the reads. The sample includes 350,000 to 550,000 distinct CDR3 sequences, roughly a third of them seen just once. There are many counts of this clonotype. The CDR3 loop spans 17 amino acids. V lost 5 bases and J lost 2, with 22 bases in between. CDR1 is SGHTA, CDR2 FQGNSA, per germline. The chain combines TRBV7-2 with TRBJ2-7, with TRBD2 as a possible D gene (6 bases). Input material: PBMCs. This receptor was obtained from a human donor in good health (CMV status not recorded). Some clones in this sample may be carry-over from other donors' samples. This CDR3 is CASSPNRGLRGTYEQYF. Written as DNA, the CDR3 is TGTGCCAGCAGCCCTAACCGGGGACTGAGAGGTACCTACGAGCAGTACTTC.